The 20 T cell receptor beta chains given below trace back to one sample, sequenced in a study of T cell clonality in common variable immunodeficiency. Libraries were prepared by immunoSEQ multiplex PCR; TCRdb keeps only in-frame clonotypes and omits some of them. The sample holds fewer than 40,000 clones, and no clone turns up only once. The specimen sequenced was peripheral blood mononuclear cells. These receptors all stem from a person between 18 and 75 years old in good health.

This clone was seen a few times. The read falls 3 residues short of the CDR3 end, and the missing part is taken from the germline J gene. The chain is built from TRBV20-1 and TRBJ1-2, with a weak D call TRBD1 (5 bases). Germline V gene sequence: CDR1 DFQATT, CDR2 SNEGSKA (reference sequence). The CDR3 extends over 12 amino acids. The V gene lost 7 bases and the J gene lost 7 bases, with 16 bases spanning the gap. The part of the CDR3 DNA that was read is TGCAGTGTCCCGACAGTCCTCAGTGGC. As protein: CSVPTVLSG. The CDR3 in full is CSVPTVLSGYTF.

This clone was seen many times. The read halts 3 residues ahead of the CDR3 end, with the missing end drawn from the germline J gene. The chain joins TRBV7-9 to TRBJ2-7; a weak D match, TRBD2 (6 bases). Trimming removed 5 bases at V and 2 bases at J, with 13 bases between. The CDR3 contains 14 residues. Germline V gene data show CDR1 as SEHNR and CDR2 as FQNEAQ (reference sequence). CDR3 DNA, as far as it was read: TGTGCCAGCAGCCCGGGACTGCGTACCTACGAG. It yields the protein CASSPGLRTYE. The complete CDR3 protein is CASSPGLRTYEQYF.

This clone appeared many times. The observed sequence ends 3 residues before the CDR3 terminus, with the missing tail filled in from the germline J gene. This chain links TRBV19 with TRBJ2-3; a possible D gene is TRBD1 (5 bases). The V end lost 3 bases, the J end lost 0 bases, and 7 bases lay between the germline ends. The CDR3 has 14 amino acids. The germline V gene has CDR1 LNHDA and CDR2 SQIVND (reference sequence). The covered CDR3 bases are TGTGCCAGTAGTATGCAGGGCAGCACAGATACG. It specifies CASSMQGSTDT. The entire CDR3 protein reads CASSMQGSTDTQYF.

This clone has a count of ten or more. The CDR3 goes on 3 residues after the read ends, and that part is filled in from the germline J gene. This chain uses TRBV19 with TRBJ2-3, with D perhaps matching TRBD2 (6 bases). The CDR3 runs 14 residues. V dropped 5 bases and J dropped 6 bases, with 15 bases sitting between them. The V gene's germline CDR1 is LNHDA and CDR2 SQIVND (reference sequence). The CDR3 DNA, read in part, is TGTGCCAGTAGTCCCGCCGCCGCGGGGGATACG. Translation gives CASSPAAAGDT. The whole CDR3 sequence reads CASSPAAAGDTQYF. The full variable domain, completed using reference TRBV19 and TRBJ2-3, is DGGITQSPKYLFRKEGQNVTLSCEQNLNHDAMYWYRQDPGQGLRLIYYSQIVNDFQKGDIAEGYSVSREKKESFPLTVTSAQKNPTAFYLCASSPAAAGDTQYFGPGTRLTVL.

This clone was detected many times. The read gets to within 3 residues of the CDR3 end, and the germline J gene fills in the rest. This chain links TRBV7-3 with TRBJ1-1, with a tentative D call TRBD1 (5 bases). The CDR3 length is 13 residues. Germline CDR1 reads SGHTA; CDR2 reads FQGTGA. V lost 3 bases to trimming and J lost 7 bases, with 12 bases between them. The covered CDR3 bases are TGTGCCAGCAGCTTTGCGAGACAGAGTGAA. Amino acid sequence: CASSFARQSE. The CDR3 as a whole reads CASSFARQSEAFF.

This clone was found many times. The CDR3 end falls 3 residues outside the read, so it is completed with the germline J gene. V usage is TRBV6-2 or TRBV6-3 and J usage is TRBJ1-5; the match to TRBD1 covers 7 bases. The CDR3 runs 16 residues. Germline lookup yields CDR1 MNHEY and CDR2 SVGEGT. V was clipped by 6 bases and J by 7 bases; unmatched bases: 15. CDR3 DNA (partial): TGTGCCAGCAGCCGCTCGTCTACAGGGGTTTTCCAGCCC. Residues: CASSRSSTGVFQP. The CDR3 in its entirety is CASSRSSTGVFQPQHF.

This clone was seen at least ten times. The read ends 3 residues before the CDR3 terminus; that terminus is restored from the germline J gene. This sequence joins TRBV5-1 and TRBJ2-2, with D possibly being TRBD1 (5 bases). V dropped 5 bases and J dropped 4 bases, with 12 bases sitting between them. The CDR3 covers 14 residues. The germline V gene encodes CDR1 SGHRS and CDR2 YFSETQ. The CDR3 bases that were read are TGCGCCAGCAGTCCGACAGAGTTCACCGGGGAG. This gives the protein CASSPTEFTGE. The entire CDR3 protein reads CASSPTEFTGELFF.

This clone has at least ten counts. The DNA read from the CDR3 is TGTGCCAGCAGACCTAGAACAGGGGGCGCGTCCGAG. Translating gives CASRPRTGGASE. The whole CDR3 sequence is CASRPRTGGASEQYF. The chain combines TRBV2 with TRBJ2-7; 9 nucleotides agree with TRBD1. The read finishes 3 residues shy of the CDR3 end, and the germline J gene is used to complete it. The germline V gene encodes CDR1 SNHLY and CDR2 FYNNEI. The CDR3 covers 15 residues. The V gene end was trimmed by 6 bases and the J gene end by 6 bases; junction bases not matched to a gene: 12.

There are many counts of this clone. The missing CDR3 end, 3 residues past where the read stops, is filled in from the germline J gene. This chain links TRBV7-9 with TRBJ1-2; no clear D gene. Trimming removed 5 bases from V and 4 bases from J, with 11 bases in between. The CDR3 loop spans 13 amino acids. Germline CDR1 is SEHNR and CDR2 is FQNEAQ (reference sequence). CDR3 amino acids: CASSNDTPYGYTF. CDR3 DNA, as far as it was read: TGTGCCAGCAGCAACGACACTCCCTATGGC.

This clone came up many times. The read comes to an end 3 residues before the CDR3 does, leaving the germline J gene to fill in the end. The V call is TRBV20-1, the J call TRBJ2-1, with 14 bases lining up with TRBD2. The CDR3 extends over 15 amino acids. V gave up 6 bases and J gave up 7 bases; unmatched junction bases: 8. CDR1 and CDR2 (germline): DFQATT, SNEGSKA (reference sequence). The sequenced CDR3 bases are TGCAGTGCCGGCGCGACTAGCGGGGGGGGAAATGAG. It yields the protein CSAGATSGGGNE. Given in full, the CDR3 is CSAGATSGGGNEQFF.

This clone occurred many times. The missing CDR3 end, 3 residues past where the read stops, is filled in from the germline J gene. The chain couples TRBV5-1 to TRBJ2-5; 7 bases agree with TRBD1. The CDR3 runs 13 residues. CDR1 SGHRS and CDR2 YFSETQ come from the germline V gene. V shed 4 bases and J 3 bases; nucleotides not matched to a gene: 3. CDR3 region: CASSRTGEETQYF. The sequenced CDR3 bases are TGCGCCAGCAGCAGAACAGGGGAAGAGACC.

On this clone itself: The sequenced fragment ends 3 residues before the CDR3 boundary, so the rest is inferred from the germline J gene. V usage is TRBV7-2 and J usage is TRBJ1-2, with 9 bases that match TRBD1. Germline CDR1 SGHTA, CDR2 FQGNSA. The CDR3 contains 14 residues. The part of the CDR3 DNA that was read is TGTGCCAGCAGTTCCGGGACAGGGTTCTACGAC. This sequence encodes CASSSGTGFYD. The complete CDR3 sequence is CASSSGTGFYDYTF.

This clone has ten or more counts. The read terminates 3 residues before the CDR3 end, so the remaining end is supplied by the germline J gene. V and J are TRBV19 and TRBJ2-3, with 12 bases aligning to TRBD1. From germline, CDR1 is LNHDA and CDR2 SQIVND (reference sequence). V trimming: 6 bases; J trimming: 5 bases; junction bases outside the gene matches: 12. The CDR3 consists of 17 residues. CDR3 DNA (partial): TGTGCCAGTAGCCAACAGGGACAGGGGGCGATTGGAGATACG. Its translation is CASSQQGQGAIGDT. The full-length CDR3 reads as CASSQQGQGAIGDTQYF.

This clone has a count of ten or more. Read data end 3 residues before the CDR3 end; the end is taken from the germline J gene. The chain couples TRBV30 to TRBJ1-1, with D perhaps matching TRBD1 (6 bases). V was shortened by 4 bases and J by 1 base, with 10 bases between the two germline ends. Germline V lookup: CDR1 GTSNPN, CDR2 SVGIG (reference sequence). The CDR3 totals 13 residues. CDR3 residues: CAWKQGPNTEAFF. The sequenced part of the CDR3 DNA is TGTGCCTGGAAACAGGGCCCGAACACTGAA.

This clone came up a few times. Coverage ceases 3 residues before the CDR3 finishes, and the germline J gene fills in the end. The V gene is TRBV2, the J gene TRBJ2-7; 9 nucleotides align to TRBD1. The CDR3 contains 14 residues. Germline V gene lookup returns CDR1 SNHLY and CDR2 FYNNEI. V dropped 3 bases and J dropped 1; count of bases not matched to a gene: 1. The CDR3 here is CASSDDRGSYEQYF. The DNA read from the CDR3 is TGTGCCAGCAGTGATGACAGGGGGTCCTACGAG.

A remark on this clone: From the germline J gene comes the end of the CDR3, since the read stops 3 residues before it. The chain has TRBV7-9 and TRBJ2-3; 10 bases line up with TRBD1. This CDR3 region has 13 residues. CDR1 and CDR2 (germline): SEHNR, FQNEAQ (reference sequence). CDR3 sequence: CASSLGGQGTQYF. CDR3 DNA, as far as it was read: TGTGCCAGCAGCTTAGGGGGACAGGGGACG.

This clone was observed many times. The CDR3 goes on 3 residues after the read ends, and that part is filled in from the germline J gene. The rearrangement joins TRBV5-1 to TRBJ1-2; 7 bases are a match to TRBD1. This CDR3 contains 15 residues. Germline CDR1 reads SGHRS; CDR2 reads YFSETQ. The sequenced CDR3 bases are TGCGCCAGCAGCTTGAGCCCAGGACAGGCTGCAGAC. Translation: CASSLSPGQAAD. The complete CDR3 protein is CASSLSPGQAADYTF.

About this clone itself: Being one base from a much bigger clone, this may be a read error. The read halts 3 residues ahead of the CDR3 end, with the missing end drawn from the germline J gene. The chain couples TRBV19 to TRBJ2-3; D ambiguous. The CDR3 sequence is 14 residues long. Germline loops: CDR1 LNHDA, CDR2 SQIVND (reference sequence). Partial CDR3 DNA: TGTGCCAGTAGTCTCCAGGCGTCCCAAGAGACG. Protein sequence: CASSLQASQET. The entire CDR3 protein reads CASSLQASQETQYF.

Turning to this clone: The CDR3 end lies 3 residues beyond the end of the read and is filled in from the germline J gene. The chain uses TRBV18 and TRBJ1-2, with no clear D. The CDR3 is made up of 16 amino acids. Germline V gene data show CDR1 as KGHSH and CDR2 as LQKENI. CDR3 region: CASSPYSGRASDTYTF. The sequenced part of the CDR3 DNA is TGTGCCAGCTCACCCTACAGCGGGAGGGCCTCTGATACC. The full variable domain, rest sourced from reference TRBV18 and TRBJ1-2, is NAGVMQNPRHLVRRRGQEARLRCSPMKGHSHVYWYRQLPEEGLKFMVYLQKENIIDESGMPKERFSAEFPKEGPSILRIQQVVRGDSAAYFCASSPYSGRASDTYTFGSGTRLTVV.

Details on this clone: The read comes to an end 3 residues before the CDR3 does, leaving the germline J gene to fill in the end. This chain uses TRBV7-8 with TRBJ1-3; D unclear. V gave up 2 bases and J gave up 0 bases, with 11 bases separating them. The CDR3 has 16 residues. Germline V gene data show CDR1 as SGHVS and CDR2 as FQNEAQ. CDR3 protein: CASSLNPGVSGNTIYF. The CDR3 bases that were read are TGTGCCAGCAGCTTAAACCCCGGGGTCTCTGGAAACACC.